This record covers a single TCR beta chain. Its cognate antigen is unknown. This entry is derived from a study of human T cells and chemical hapten exposure. Study overall: Women made up most patients, who had alopecia areata, totalis or universalis. Largely, small differences in pooled library volume made per-sample TCR yields vary. Notes on the study in general: Expanded TCRs grouped into significantly more large CDR3 similarity clusters than controls produced.

Individual cDNA molecules in this library carried unique molecular identifiers. TCRdb reprocessed the RACE reads with MiXCR, giving one entry per CDR3 protein. The table has tens of thousands of distinct CDR3 sequences, about 10% seen once. Indicated time point: patch test 1, 2 weeks after DPC sensitization. Described treatment: therapeutic diphenylcyclopropenone sensitization with weekly scalp DPC. The V segment lost 4 bases and the J segment 5 bases; nucleotides outside the gene matches: 5. Germline lookup yields CDR1 SGHRS and CDR2 YFSETQ. This CDR3 region has 13 residues. This chain uses TRBV5-1 with TRBJ1-2; 7 nucleotides line up with TRBD1. The sequences come from whole blood, collected in connection with sensitization to the hapten diphenylcyclopropenone (DPC). This clonotype was obtained from a woman aged 50 to 60 with alopecia areata. Some clones in this sample may be carry-over from other donors' samples. CDR3 DNA: TGCGCCAGCAGCCGGGACAGCACTTATGGCTACACCTTC. Translation gives CASSRDSTYGYTF. Full variable domain (rest looked up from reference TRBV5-1 and TRBJ1-2): KAGVTQTPRYLIKTRGQQVTLSCSPISGHRSVSWYQQTPGQGLQFLFEYFSETQRNKGNFPGRFSGRQFSNSRSEMNVSTLELGDSALYLCASSRDSTYGYTFGSGTRLTVV.